Sequencing of this T cell receptor beta chain was carried out in a study of blood T cell repertoires in COVID-19. Across the study: Acute and convalescent COVID-19 specimens originated in the United States, Italy and Spain.

Seattle patients were enrolled while actively infected and followed longitudinally. Under the authors' procedure: The assay estimated nucleated cells by amplifying reference gene primers. Data came from immunoSEQ multiplex PCR; TCRdb stores just in-frame clones and leaves some out. V, J and clone size reflect that table, while D and trimming were determined from the DNA. The sample has some 360,000 clones, around 87% seen once. Trimming cost V 5 bases and J 1 base, with 11 bases left between them. This CDR3 has 14 amino acids. The germline CDR1 and CDR2 sequences are SEHNR and FQNEAQ (reference sequence).

The sequencing input was peripheral blood. This TCR came from a woman aged 60-75 years with COVID-19, enrolled during active disease. V usage is TRBV7-9 and J usage is TRBJ1-1; D possibly corresponds to TRBD1 (6 bases). The CDR3: CASSLGAGNTEAFF. DNA for the CDR3: TGTGCCAGCAGCCTGGGGGCAGGGAACACTGAAGCTTTCTTT.